This T cell receptor (beta chain) appears in the sequencing data of a study of radiotherapy plus CTLA-4 blockade in lung cancer. Turning to the study itself: Among patients, 15% to 20% showed objective responses, and roughly 31% had disease control. Findings and caveats of the study: Clones derived from tumor TCRs expanded in blood after radiotherapy plus ipilimumab. The best prediction of response reportedly came from early blood T cell clone dynamics, with interferon-beta.

The method was immunoSEQ multiplex PCR; TCRdb's version includes in-frame clones alone and lacks a portion of them. The profile shows about 83,000 clones, around 81% of them singletons. This clone was counted a single time. Its matching antigen is unknown. The sequence was obtained from a human donor with non-small cell lung cancer who had a partial response to radiotherapy plus ipilimumab. Some clones in this sample may be carry-over from other donors' samples. Sequenced here: peripheral blood, sampled from a patient treated with radiotherapy plus ipilimumab.

CDR3 amino acids: CASSLGALAETQYF. CDR3 sequence (DNA): TGTGCCAGCAGCCTAGGGGCTCTCGCAGAGACCCAGTACTTC. This chain connects TRBV11-2 to TRBJ2-5; possible D gene TRBD1, 5 bases. With 5 bases removed from V and 4 bases from J, the gap between germline ends came to 14 bases. Germline V CDR1 and CDR2: SGHAT, FQNNGV. This CDR3 comprises 14 residues. Combining the CDR3 with reference TRBV11-2 and TRBJ2-5 gives the whole variable domain EAGVAQSPRYKIIEKRQSVAFWCNPISGHATLYWYQQILGQGPKLLIQFQNNGVVDDSQLPKDRFSAERLKGVDSTLKIQPAKLEDSAVYLCASSLGALAETQYFGPGTRLLVL.